The rows below give T cell receptor beta chains drawn from one sample of a study of OX40 agonist ivuxolimab in advanced cancers. Sequenced by immunoSEQ multiplex PCR; TCRdb stores in-frame clones only, minus some. The sample records under 100,000 clones, 92% being singletons. Sequencing used CD4+ or CD8+ T cells sorted from blood, obtained in a trial of the OX40 agonist ivuxolimab. The receptors were sampled from an adult with an advanced solid tumor such as melanoma, head and neck, liver or kidney cancer. The CDR3 runs from the conserved cysteine through the conserved F or W.

J	V	CDR3
TRBJ2-2	TRBV9	CASSVGDRNTGELFF
TRBJ2-1	TRBV7-3	CASSPDIGTGYQFF
TRBJ1-2	TRBV27	CASSSDRGRGYTF
TRBJ2-7	TRBV11-2	CASTPGGPQYF
TRBJ1-2	TRBV30	CAWIEGLGMSGGREGYTF
TRBJ2-7	TRBV7-2	CASSLEWAGSSYEQYF
TRBJ1-5	TRBV6-6	CASSFLGMGQPQHF
TRBJ2-7	TRBV7-2	CASSLVGDRVPYEQYF
TRBJ1-2	TRBV28	CASSFVRYGYTF
.	TRBV9	CASSVDDTRPPYEQYF
TRBJ1-3	TRBV11-3	CASSLGRFLGDTIYF
TRBJ2-1	TRBV7-9	CASSRRDRLRDSYNEQFF
TRBJ1-3	TRBV19	CASSIQGVFSGNTIYF
TRBJ1-5	TRBV28	CASRGGPYSNQPQHF
TRBJ1-1	TRBV9	CASSPDRGRAEAFF
TRBJ2-3	TRBV30	CACSSGASTDTQYF
TRBJ2-1	TRBV30	CAWEAGGNEQFF
TRBJ1-3	TRBV5-6	CASSLLSSGNTIYF
TRBJ1-2	TRBV30	CAWSVDGANYGYTF
TRBJ2-7	TRBV7-2	CASSLAVSTGTYEQYF
TRBJ2-7	TRBV19	CASRGREAREQYF
TRBJ2-1	TRBV6-5	CASSPSSEVALFF
TRBJ2-5	TRBV30	CAWSVGGWTQYF
TRBJ1-1	TRBV11-3	CASSLVGESGAFF
TRBJ2-7	TRBV7-8	CASSSFSRGYEQYF
TRBJ2-7	TRBV28	CASGGGFLGEQYF
TRBJ1-2	TRBV27	CATRGTAAGYTF
TRBJ2-7	TRBV28	CASRPPYEQYF
TRBJ1-1	TRBV5-1	CASSLGTGMNTEAFF
TRBJ2-2	TRBV18	CASSLTGTGVFPNTGELFF
TRBJ2-5	TRBV11-1	CASSLRTSGRAFGETQYF
TRBJ2-3	TRBV4-2	CASSLGAETDTQYF
TRBJ1-4	TRBV2	CASSVKTYEKLFF
TRBJ2-1	TRBV7-3	CASSRGGTYNEQFF
TRBJ2-2	TRBV23-1	CASREGDREDTGELFF
TRBJ1-3	TRBV2	CASSEIRGAAGNTIYF
TRBJ2-2	TRBV7-3	CASSSSGGPNTGELFF
TRBJ2-3	TRBV5-4	CASSFTQYTDTQYF
TRBJ2-1	TRBV7-3	CASSARLAPYNEQFF
TRBJ1-5	TRBV7-9	CASSLGGGNQPQHF
TRBJ2-7	TRBV13	CASSPRSGRLAGSYEQYF
TRBJ2-1	TRBV7-3	CASSPEGVSEQFF
TRBJ1-4	TRBV4-3	CASSQGATGFNEKLFF
TRBJ2-7	TRBV5-5	CASSLVIAPYEQYF
TRBJ2-2	TRBV30	CAWSRSRGTGELFF
TRBJ2-2	TRBV4-3	CASSQDTAGGPLGELFF
TRBJ1-1	TRBV6-4	CAGPGGTEAFF
TRBJ1-5	TRBV19	CASSIGREQGWQPQHF
TRBJ1-3	TRBV28	CASSRPGVSGGNTIYF
TRBJ2-7	TRBV30	CAWSSRDEQYF
TRBJ1-1	TRBV19	CASSMRRASTEAFF
TRBJ1-1	TRBV15	CATSRRQATANTEAFF
TRBJ1-3	TRBV9	CASSVTGDGNTIYF
TRBJ2-1	TRBV18	CASSPNARDNNEQFF
TRBJ2-3	TRBV30	CAWSALSGSTDTQYF
TRBJ1-1	TRBV7-8	CASSLDRLNTEAFF
TRBJ2-7	TRBV2	CASSDLPRDIYEQYF
TRBJ2-7	TRBV5-6	CASSARWTSGSHLSYEQYF
TRBJ2-6	TRBV2	CASTPGGANVLTF
TRBJ1-1	TRBV7-8	CASSFTENTEAFF